These 13 T cell receptor beta chains came from one sample sequenced in a study of T cell responses to AZD1222 COVID-19 vaccine. Assay used: immunoSEQ multiplex PCR; TCRdb lists only in-frame clones, some missing. Of nearly 110,000 clones listed, about nine tenths are singletons. The material was peripheral blood, obtained on day 0 of AZD1222 vaccination. These receptors all stem from an adult in good health.

J is TRBJ2-3 and V is TRBV11-3; weak D call: TRBD2 (5 bases). The CDR3 has 14 residues. Germline assignment: CDR1 SGHNT and CDR2 YENEEA. Trimming removed 3 bases from V and 5 bases from J, with 12 bases in between. CDR3 residues: CASSFGLSGDTQYF. The CDR3 nucleotides read TGTGCCAGCAGCTTTGGGCTCAGCGGAGATACGCAGTATTTT.

This sequence joins TRBV4-3 and TRBJ2-2, with unresolved D. CDR3 length equals 17 residues. The germline V and J ends were trimmed by 0 bases and 4 bases, with 15 bases remaining between them. Germline assignment: CDR1 LGHNA and CDR2 YSLEER. As DNA, the CDR3 is TGCGCCAGCAGCCAAGATCCAACACCAGGCCCCACCGGGGAGCTGTTTTTT. It is translated as CASSQDPTPGPTGELFF.

The chain is built from TRBV30 and TRBJ2-3; D is possibly TRBD2 (5 bases). The CDR3 is 18 amino acids. Germline-derived CDR1 and CDR2 are GTSNPN and SVGIG (reference sequence). The V end lost 0 bases, the J end lost 3 bases, and 22 bases lay between the germline ends. CDR3 sequence reads: CAWSVLSRTGRTTDTQYF. As DNA, the CDR3 is TGTGCCTGGAGTGTACTTTCCCGGACTGGCCGCACAACAGATACGCAGTATTTT.

This chain connects TRBV6-2 or TRBV6-3 to TRBJ2-2, with D hard to call. This CDR3 comprises 14 residues. CDR1 MNHEY and CDR2 SVGEGT come from the germline V gene. V was trimmed by 0 bases and J by 6 bases, leaving 8 bases between them. In DNA form, the CDR3 reads TGTGCCAGCAGTTACTCCGCGATATCCGGGGAGCTGTTTTTT. Amino acids: CASSYSAISGELFF.

This sequence joins TRBV25-1 and TRBJ2-7; 8 positions agree with TRBD2. The CDR3 totals 14 residues. Trimming removed 7 bases from V and 0 bases from J; junction bases left unmatched: 5. Germline values: CDR1 MGHDK, CDR2 SYGVNS. The chain's CDR3 is CASKALAGSYEQYF. CDR3 bases: TGTGCCAGCAAGGCCCTAGCGGGCTCCTACGAGCAGTACTTC.

The J gene is TRBJ1-5, the V gene TRBV15; TRBD1 might be the D (6 bases). Trimming left V 3 bases short and J 9 bases short, with 15 bases between. The V gene's germline CDR1 is LNHNV and CDR2 YYDKDF (reference sequence). This CDR3 is built from 14 residues. DNA for the CDR3: TGTGCCACCAGCAGCGAAACAGGGAGGGGGCCCCAGCATTTT. Translating gives CATSSETGRGPQHF.

This clone was recorded once. The chain employs TRBV4-2 and TRBJ1-4; 10 bases match TRBD1. J lost 0 bases, V lost 0 bases, and 4 bases had no gene match. CDR3 length: 18 amino acids. Germline CDR1 is LGHNA and CDR2 is YNFKEQ. The CDR3 reads CASSQEDRGAATNEKLFF. CDR3 DNA sequence: TGTGCCAGCAGCCAAGAGGACAGGGGGGCCGCAACTAATGAAAAACTGTTTTTT.

The CDR3 DNA reads as TGCGCCAGCAGCCAAGATCGGGGGGGGGCGCGTTACGAGCAGTACTTC. It translates to CASSQDRGGARYEQYF. The chain combines TRBV4-1 with TRBJ2-7, with 8 bases fitting TRBD2. Trimming took 0 bases from V and 4 from J; bases not matched to a gene: 8. The CDR3 is 16 amino acids. Germline V gene lookup returns CDR1 MGHRA and CDR2 YSYEKL.

V and J are TRBV6-6 and TRBJ1-1; D unresolved. Trimming cost V 7 bases and J 7 bases, with 13 bases left between them. Germline loops: CDR1 MNHNY, CDR2 SVGAGI (reference sequence). This CDR3 comprises 12 residues. CDR3: CASINFKFEAFF. The CDR3 DNA reads TGTGCCAGCATTAACTTCAAATTTGAAGCTTTCTTT.

The CDR3 region has the DNA TGTGCCAGCGGGGGGACATTTGGAAACACCATATATTTT. Its protein product is CASGGTFGNTIYF. The chain carries TRBV2 and TRBJ1-3, with D possibly TRBD1 on 6 matching bases. Germline V gene data show CDR1 as SNHLY and CDR2 as FYNNEI. This CDR3 has 13 amino acids. Between the trimmed V and J ends, which lost 8 bases and 3 bases, there was a span of 11 bases.

In its sample, this clone was seen a few times. This sequence joins TRBV7-9 and TRBJ1-2; TRBD1 matches at 12 bases. Germline-derived CDR1 and CDR2 are SEHNR and FQNEAQ (reference sequence). The J segment lost 7 bases and the V segment lost 5 bases, leaving 11 bases of the junction unmatched. This CDR3 is 16 amino acids long. The CDR3 nucleotides read TGTGCCAGCAGCCCGGGGACAGGGGGCTATCTGGTTGGCTACACCTTC. Its translation: CASSPGTGGYLVGYTF.

This rearrangement joins TRBV11-3 to TRBJ2-7; 8 bases align to TRBD1. Trimming cost V 4 bases and J 3 bases; bases outside gene matches: 8. The CDR3 has 15 amino acids. CDR1 and CDR2 (germline): SGHNT, YENEEA. The CDR3 sequence is CASSSGQGKYYEQYF. The DNA of the CDR3 is TGTGCCAGCAGCTCTGGACAGGGAAAGTACTACGAGCAGTACTTC.

This chain uses TRBV6-1 with TRBJ1-5, with D tentatively TRBD1 (5 bases). V dropped 2 bases and J dropped 2 bases, with 10 bases sitting between them. In germline, CDR1 is MNHNS, CDR2 SASEGT. CDR3 length: 15 amino acids. As DNA, the CDR3 is TGTGCCAGCAGTGAAATGGGAGGGGGCAATCAGCCCCAGCATTTT. Translation gives CASSEMGGGNQPQHF.